There are a few counts of the clone carrying this T cell receptor (beta chain). The V gene end was trimmed by 0 bases and the J gene end by 7 bases; junction bases not matched to a gene: 3. The V gene's germline CDR1 is SGHRS and CDR2 YFSETQ. The CDR3 runs 15 residues. Assay: immunoSEQ multiplex PCR; the TCRdb copy retains only in-frame clones and omits some. The repertoire holds roughly 51,000 clones, with roughly 53% as singletons. This specimen comes from a study of cytotoxic CD8 clonotypes in ibrutinib-treated CLL. Sequencing was performed on PBMCs, taken after 12 months of ibrutinib treatment. The sequence derives from a human donor with chronic lymphocytic leukemia. V usage is TRBV5-1 and J usage is TRBJ2-1; 11 nucleotides agree with TRBD2. CDR3 nucleotide sequence: TGCGCCAGCAGCTTGGTGGTAGCGGGAGGGAATGAGCAGTTCTTC. Protein sequence: CASSLVVAGGNEQFF.